These 4 T cell receptor beta chains were sequenced from one sample in a study of shared clonotypes between healthy human individuals. Assay: immunoSEQ multiplex PCR; the TCRdb copy retains only in-frame clones and omits some. The sample comprises about 460,000 clones, roughly three quarters of which are singletons, and around 11% rests with the top ten. Input material: PBMCs. These receptors came from a woman aged 40 to 50 in good health. Some clones in this sample may be carry-over from other donors' samples.

The chain links TRBV9 to TRBJ1-1; D is ambiguous. There are 15 residues in the CDR3. V was pared by 0 bases and J by 1 base, with 10 bases between. Germline V CDR1 and CDR2: SGDLS, YYNGEE. The CDR3 nucleotides read TGTGCCAGCAGCGTAGCCGTGGGCCGGAACACTGAAGCTTTCTTT. Translated: CASSVAVGRNTEAFF.

J is TRBJ2-2 and V is TRBV7-9; TRBD1 matches 7 bases. Germline trimming cut 7 bases from V and 3 bases from J; bases unmatched to any gene: 8. The CDR3 is made up of 15 amino acids. In germline, CDR1 is SEHNR, CDR2 FQNEAQ (reference sequence). CDR3 nucleotide sequence: TGTGCCAGCAACCGACAGGGCACTTACACCGGGGAGCTGTTTTTT. It yields the protein CASNRQGTYTGELFF.

This clone was seen once. The chain uses TRBV5-1 and TRBJ1-5, with a weak D call TRBD1 (6 bases). The CDR3 loop spans 13 amino acids. Germline V gene lookup returns CDR1 SGHRS and CDR2 YFSETQ. The V end was cut by 5 bases, the J end by 6 bases, with 12 bases between. In nucleotides, the CDR3 is TGCGCCAGCAGTGGGGAGGGGGGTCAGCCCCAGCATTTT. This translates into CASSGEGGQPQHF.

The chain couples TRBV7-2 to TRBJ1-5, with 8 bases matching TRBD1. This CDR3 has 17 amino acids. The germline V gene encodes CDR1 SGHTA and CDR2 FQGNSA. V lost 2 bases, J lost 4 bases, and 10 bases stayed unmatched. The DNA of the CDR3 is TGTGCCAGCAGCTTATCCGGGACAGGAGCTACGAATCAGCCCCAGCATTTT. Translated: CASSLSGTGATNQPQHF.